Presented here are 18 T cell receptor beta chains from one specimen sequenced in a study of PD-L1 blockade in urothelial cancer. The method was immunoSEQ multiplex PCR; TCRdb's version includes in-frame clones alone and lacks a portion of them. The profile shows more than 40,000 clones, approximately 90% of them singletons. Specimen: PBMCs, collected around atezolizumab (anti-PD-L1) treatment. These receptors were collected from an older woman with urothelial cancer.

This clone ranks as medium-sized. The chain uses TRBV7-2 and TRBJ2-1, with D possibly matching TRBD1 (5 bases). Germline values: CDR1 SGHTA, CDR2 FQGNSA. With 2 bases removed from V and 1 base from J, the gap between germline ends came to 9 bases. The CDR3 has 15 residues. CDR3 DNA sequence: TGTGCCAGCAGCTTACGACAGTCGTCCTACAATGAGCAGTTCTTC. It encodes CASSLRQSSYNEQFF.

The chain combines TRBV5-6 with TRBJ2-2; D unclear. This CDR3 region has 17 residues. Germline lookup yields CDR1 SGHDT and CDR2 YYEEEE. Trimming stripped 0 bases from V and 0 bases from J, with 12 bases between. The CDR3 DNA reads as TGTGCCAGCAGCTTGGTTGGCCTCACCACGAACACCGGGGAGCTGTTTTTT. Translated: CASSLVGLTTNTGELFF.

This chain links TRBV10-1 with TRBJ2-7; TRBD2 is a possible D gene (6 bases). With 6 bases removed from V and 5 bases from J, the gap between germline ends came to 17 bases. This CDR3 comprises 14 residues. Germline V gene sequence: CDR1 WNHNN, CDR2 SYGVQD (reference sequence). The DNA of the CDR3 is TGCGCCAGCAGCCTCCGGGACTTGGGGGACGAGCAGTACTTC. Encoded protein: CASSLRDLGDEQYF.

CDR3 bases: TGTGCCAGCAGCGTTACAGGGGGCAAGACTGAAGCTTTCTTT. Its protein is CASSVTGGKTEAFF. J is TRBJ1-1 and V is TRBV5-4, with 9 bases that match TRBD1. V was clipped by 4 bases and J by 5 bases; unmatched bases: 6. CDR1 SGHNT and CDR2 YYREEE come from the germline V gene (reference sequence). The CDR3 is made up of 14 amino acids.

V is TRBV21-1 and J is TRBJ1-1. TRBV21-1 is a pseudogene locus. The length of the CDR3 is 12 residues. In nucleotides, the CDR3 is TGTGCCAGCAGCACCGGGAACACTGAAGCTTTCTTT. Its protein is CASSTGNTEAFF.

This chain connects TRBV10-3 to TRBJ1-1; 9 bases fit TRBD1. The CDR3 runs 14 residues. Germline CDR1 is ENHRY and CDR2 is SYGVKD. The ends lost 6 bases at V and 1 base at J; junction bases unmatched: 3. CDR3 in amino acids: CAIRQGAKNTEAFF. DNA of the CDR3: TGTGCCATCAGACAGGGGGCCAAGAACACTGAAGCTTTCTTT.

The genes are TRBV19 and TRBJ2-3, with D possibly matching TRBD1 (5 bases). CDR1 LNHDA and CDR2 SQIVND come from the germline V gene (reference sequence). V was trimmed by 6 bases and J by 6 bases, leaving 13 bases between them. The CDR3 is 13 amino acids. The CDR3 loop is CASRADTGDTQYF. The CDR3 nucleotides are TGTGCCAGTAGGGCCGACACAGGCGATACGCAGTATTTT.

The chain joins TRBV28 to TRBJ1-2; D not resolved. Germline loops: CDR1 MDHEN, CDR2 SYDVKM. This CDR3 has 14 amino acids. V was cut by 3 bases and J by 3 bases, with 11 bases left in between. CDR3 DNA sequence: TGTGCCAGCAGTTTTGGTCAGGCCTACTATGGCTACACCTTC. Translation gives CASSFGQAYYGYTF.

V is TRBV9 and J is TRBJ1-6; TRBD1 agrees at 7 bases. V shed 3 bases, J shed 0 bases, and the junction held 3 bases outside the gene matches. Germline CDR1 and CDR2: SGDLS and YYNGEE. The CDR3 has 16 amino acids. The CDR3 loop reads CASSGRQGSYNSPLHF. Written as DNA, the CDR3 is TGTGCCAGCAGCGGAAGACAGGGCTCCTATAATTCACCCCTCCACTTT.

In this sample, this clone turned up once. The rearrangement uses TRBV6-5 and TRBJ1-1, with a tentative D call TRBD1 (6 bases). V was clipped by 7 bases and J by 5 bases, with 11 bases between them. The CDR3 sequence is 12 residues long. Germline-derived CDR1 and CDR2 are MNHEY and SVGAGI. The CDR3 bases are TGTGCCAGCACGTACAGGGAGACTGAAGCTTTCTTT. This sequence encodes CASTYRETEAFF.

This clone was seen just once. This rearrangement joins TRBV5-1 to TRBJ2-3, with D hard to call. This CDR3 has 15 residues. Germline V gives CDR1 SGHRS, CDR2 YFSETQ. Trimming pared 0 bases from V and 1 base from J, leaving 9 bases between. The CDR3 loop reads CASSLDGLGTDTQYF. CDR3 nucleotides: TGCGCCAGCAGCTTGGACGGGTTGGGCACAGATACGCAGTATTTT. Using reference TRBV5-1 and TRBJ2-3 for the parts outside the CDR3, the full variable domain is KAGVTQTPRYLIKTRGQQVTLSCSPISGHRSVSWYQQTPGQGLQFLFEYFSETQRNKGNFPGRFSGRQFSNSRSEMNVSTLELGDSALYLCASSLDGLGTDTQYFGPGTRLTVL.

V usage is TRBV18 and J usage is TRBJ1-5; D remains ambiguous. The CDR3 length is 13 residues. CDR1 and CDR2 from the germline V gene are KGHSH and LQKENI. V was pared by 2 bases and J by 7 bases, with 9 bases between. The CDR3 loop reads CASSPEVGQPQHF. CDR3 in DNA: TGTGCCAGCTCACCAGAGGTAGGCCAGCCCCAGCATTTT.

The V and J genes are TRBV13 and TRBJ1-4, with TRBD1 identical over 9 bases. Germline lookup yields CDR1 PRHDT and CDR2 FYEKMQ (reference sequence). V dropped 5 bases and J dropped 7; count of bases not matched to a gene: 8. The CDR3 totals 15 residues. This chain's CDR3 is CASSALGGQGEKLFF. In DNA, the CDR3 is TGTGCCAGCAGCGCCCTTGGGGGACAGGGTGAAAAACTGTTTTTT.

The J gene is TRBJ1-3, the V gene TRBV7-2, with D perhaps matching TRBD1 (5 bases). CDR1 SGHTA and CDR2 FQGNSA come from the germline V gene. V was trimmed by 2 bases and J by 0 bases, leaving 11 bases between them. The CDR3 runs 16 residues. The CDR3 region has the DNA TGTGCCAGCAGCTTATGGGGCAGCTCCTCTGGAAACACCATATATTTT. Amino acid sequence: CASSLWGSSSGNTIYF.

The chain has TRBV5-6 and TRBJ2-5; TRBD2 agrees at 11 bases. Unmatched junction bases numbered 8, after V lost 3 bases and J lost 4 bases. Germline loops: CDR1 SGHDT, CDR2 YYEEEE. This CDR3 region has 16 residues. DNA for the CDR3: TGTGCCAGCAGCTCGCGGTCTAGCGGGGGGACAGAGACCCAGTACTTC. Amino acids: CASSSRSSGGTETQYF.

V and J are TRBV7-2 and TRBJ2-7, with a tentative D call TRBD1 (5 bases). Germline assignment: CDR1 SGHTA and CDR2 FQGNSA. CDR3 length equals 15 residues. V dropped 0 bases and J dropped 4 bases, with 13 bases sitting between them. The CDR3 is CASSLASQGWYEQYF. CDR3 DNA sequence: TGTGCCAGCAGCTTAGCATCGCAGGGTTGGTACGAGCAGTACTTC.

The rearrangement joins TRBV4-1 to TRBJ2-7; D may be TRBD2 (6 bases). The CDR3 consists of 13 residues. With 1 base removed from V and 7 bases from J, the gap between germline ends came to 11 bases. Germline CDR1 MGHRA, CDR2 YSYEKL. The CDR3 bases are TGCGCCAGCAGCCAAGTGGCGGGGTTGGAGCAGTACTTC. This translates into CASSQVAGLEQYF.

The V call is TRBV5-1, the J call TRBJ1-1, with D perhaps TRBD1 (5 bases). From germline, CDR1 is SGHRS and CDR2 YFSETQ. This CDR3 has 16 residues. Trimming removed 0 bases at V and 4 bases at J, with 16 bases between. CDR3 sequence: CASSLDGAHGGTEAFF. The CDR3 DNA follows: TGCGCCAGCAGCTTGGACGGGGCTCACGGGGGCACTGAAGCTTTCTTT. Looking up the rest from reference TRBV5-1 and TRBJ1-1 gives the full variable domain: KAGVTQTPRYLIKTRGQQVTLSCSPISGHRSVSWYQQTPGQGLQFLFEYFSETQRNKGNFPGRFSGRQFSNSRSEMNVSTLELGDSALYLCASSLDGAHGGTEAFFGQGTRLTVV.